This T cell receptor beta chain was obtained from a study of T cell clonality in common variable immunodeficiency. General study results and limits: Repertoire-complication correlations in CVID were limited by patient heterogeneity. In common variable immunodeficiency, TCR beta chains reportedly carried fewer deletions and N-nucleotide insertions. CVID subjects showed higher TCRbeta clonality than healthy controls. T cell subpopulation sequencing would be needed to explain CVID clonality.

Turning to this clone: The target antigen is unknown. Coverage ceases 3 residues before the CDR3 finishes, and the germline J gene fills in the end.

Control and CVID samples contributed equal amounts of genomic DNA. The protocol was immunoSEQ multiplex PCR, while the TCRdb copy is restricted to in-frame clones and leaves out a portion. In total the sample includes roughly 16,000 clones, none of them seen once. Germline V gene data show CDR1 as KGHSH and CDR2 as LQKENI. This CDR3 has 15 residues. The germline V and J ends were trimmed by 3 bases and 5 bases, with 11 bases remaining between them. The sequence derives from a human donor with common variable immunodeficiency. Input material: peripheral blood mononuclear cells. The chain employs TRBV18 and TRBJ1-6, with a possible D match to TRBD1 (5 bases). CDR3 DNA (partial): TGTGCCAGCTCACCGAGGCAGGGCGATAATTCACCC. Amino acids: CASSPRQGDNSP. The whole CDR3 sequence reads CASSPRQGDNSPLHF.